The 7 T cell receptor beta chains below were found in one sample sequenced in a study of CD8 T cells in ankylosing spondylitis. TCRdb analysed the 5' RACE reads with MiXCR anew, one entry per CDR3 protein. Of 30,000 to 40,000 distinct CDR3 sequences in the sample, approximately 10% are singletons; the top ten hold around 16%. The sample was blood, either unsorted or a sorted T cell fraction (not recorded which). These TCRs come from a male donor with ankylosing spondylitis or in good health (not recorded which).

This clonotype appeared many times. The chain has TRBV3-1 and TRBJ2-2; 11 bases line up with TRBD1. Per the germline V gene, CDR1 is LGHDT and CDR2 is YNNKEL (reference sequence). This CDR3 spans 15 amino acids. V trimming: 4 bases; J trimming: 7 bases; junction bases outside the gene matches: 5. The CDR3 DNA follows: TGTGCCAGCAGCCGTGGACAGGGGGCTTTCGGGGAGCTGTTTTTT. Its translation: CASSRGQGAFGELFF.

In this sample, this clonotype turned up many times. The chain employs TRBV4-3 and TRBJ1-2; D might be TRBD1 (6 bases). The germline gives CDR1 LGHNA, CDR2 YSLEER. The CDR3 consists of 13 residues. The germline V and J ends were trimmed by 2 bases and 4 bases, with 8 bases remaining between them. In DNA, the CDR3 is TGCGCCAGCAGCCAAACAGGGAGCTATGGCTACACCTTC. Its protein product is CASSQTGSYGYTF.

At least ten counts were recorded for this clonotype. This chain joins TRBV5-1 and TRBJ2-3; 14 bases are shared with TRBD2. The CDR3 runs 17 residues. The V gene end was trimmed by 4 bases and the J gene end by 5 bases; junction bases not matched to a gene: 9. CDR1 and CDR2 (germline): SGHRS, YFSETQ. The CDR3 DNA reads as TGCGCCAGCAGCCTAGGACTAGCGGGAGGATCGGGAGATACGCAGTATTTT. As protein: CASSLGLAGGSGDTQYF.

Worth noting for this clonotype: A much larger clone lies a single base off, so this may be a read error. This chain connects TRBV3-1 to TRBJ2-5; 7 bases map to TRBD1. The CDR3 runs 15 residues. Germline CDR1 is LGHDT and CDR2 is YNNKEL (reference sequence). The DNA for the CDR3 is TGTGCCGGCAGCCCGACAGGGTGGATCCAAGAGACCCAGTACTTC. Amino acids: CAGSPTGWIQETQYF.

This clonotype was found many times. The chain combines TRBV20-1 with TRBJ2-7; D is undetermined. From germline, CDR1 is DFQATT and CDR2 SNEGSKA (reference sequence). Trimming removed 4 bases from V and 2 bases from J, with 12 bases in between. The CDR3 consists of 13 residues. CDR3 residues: CSAMETEPYEQYF. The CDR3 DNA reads TGCAGTGCTATGGAGACGGAACCCTACGAGCAGTACTTC.

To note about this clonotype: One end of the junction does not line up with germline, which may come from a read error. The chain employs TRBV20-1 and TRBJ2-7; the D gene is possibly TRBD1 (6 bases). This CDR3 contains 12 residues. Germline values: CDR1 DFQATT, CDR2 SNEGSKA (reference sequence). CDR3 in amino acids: CSALGHSDEQYF. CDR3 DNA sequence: TGCAGTGCTTTGGGACACTCCGACGAGCAGTACTTC.

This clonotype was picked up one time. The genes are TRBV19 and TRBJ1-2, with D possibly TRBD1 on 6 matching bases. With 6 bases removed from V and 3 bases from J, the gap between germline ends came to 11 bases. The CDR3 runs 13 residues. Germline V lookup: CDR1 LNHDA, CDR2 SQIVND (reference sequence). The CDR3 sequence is CASSPQGDYGYTF. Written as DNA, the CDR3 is TGTGCCAGTAGCCCACAGGGAGACTATGGCTACACCTTC.